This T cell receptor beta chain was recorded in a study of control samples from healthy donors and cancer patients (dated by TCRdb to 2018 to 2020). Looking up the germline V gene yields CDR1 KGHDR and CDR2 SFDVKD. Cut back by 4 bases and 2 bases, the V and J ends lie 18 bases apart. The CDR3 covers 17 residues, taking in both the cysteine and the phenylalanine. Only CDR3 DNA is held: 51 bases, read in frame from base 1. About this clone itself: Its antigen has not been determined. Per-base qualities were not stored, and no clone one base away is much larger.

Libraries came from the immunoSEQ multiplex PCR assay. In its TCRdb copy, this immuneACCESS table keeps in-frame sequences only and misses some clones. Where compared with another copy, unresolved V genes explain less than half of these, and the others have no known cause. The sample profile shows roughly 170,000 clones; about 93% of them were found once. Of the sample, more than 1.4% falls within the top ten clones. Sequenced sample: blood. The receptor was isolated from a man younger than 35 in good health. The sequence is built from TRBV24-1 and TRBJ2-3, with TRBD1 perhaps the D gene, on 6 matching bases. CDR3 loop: CATSDPRTVRDTDTQYF. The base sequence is TGTGCCACCAGTGACCCCCGGACAGTTCGAGACACAGATACGCAGTATTTT.